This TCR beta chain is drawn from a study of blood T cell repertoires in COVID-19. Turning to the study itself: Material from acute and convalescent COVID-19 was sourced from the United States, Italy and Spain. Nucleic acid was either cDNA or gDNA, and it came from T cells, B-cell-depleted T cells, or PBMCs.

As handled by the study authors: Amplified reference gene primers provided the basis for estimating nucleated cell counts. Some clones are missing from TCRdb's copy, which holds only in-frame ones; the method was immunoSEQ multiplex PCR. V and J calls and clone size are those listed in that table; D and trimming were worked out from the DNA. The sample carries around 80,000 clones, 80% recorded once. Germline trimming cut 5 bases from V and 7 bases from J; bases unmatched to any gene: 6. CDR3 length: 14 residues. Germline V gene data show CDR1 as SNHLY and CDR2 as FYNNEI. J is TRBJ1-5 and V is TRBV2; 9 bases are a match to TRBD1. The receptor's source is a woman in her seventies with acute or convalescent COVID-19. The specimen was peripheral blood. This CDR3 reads CASSLGQGRQPQHF. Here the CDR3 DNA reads TGTGCCAGCAGTTTGGGACAGGGACGACAGCCCCAGCATTTT.